The 8 T cell receptor beta chains presented below share a single source sample, sequenced in a study of T cell responses to AZD1222 COVID-19 vaccine. The protocol was immunoSEQ multiplex PCR, while the TCRdb copy is restricted to in-frame clones and leaves out a portion. The sample shows about 180,000 clones, roughly 94% of them seen only once. The source material was peripheral blood, sampled 28 days after the second AZD1222 dose. These receptor sequences come from an adult who received the AZD1222 COVID-19 vaccine.

This clone was observed a handful of times. The chain is built from TRBV11-2 and TRBJ1-5; TRBD1 might be the D (5 bases). Trimming took 1 base from V and 11 from J, leaving 18 bases between them. The CDR3 contains 15 residues. Germline assignment: CDR1 SGHAT and CDR2 FQNNGV. The CDR3 sequence is CASSLGDLQGRTQHF. CDR3 bases: TGTGCCAGCAGCTTAGGAGACCTCCAGGGAAGGACCCAGCATTTT.

V and J are TRBV19 and TRBJ1-5, with a tentative D call TRBD1 (5 bases). This CDR3 is built from 15 residues. The germline V and J ends were trimmed by 11 bases and 0 bases, with 17 bases remaining between them. CDR1 and CDR2 from the germline V gene are LNHDA and SQIVND (reference sequence). CDR3 in DNA: TGTGCCTCTCAATCCGGGACCCATAGCAATCAGCCCCAGCATTTT. Translated: CASQSGTHSNQPQHF.

This chain joins TRBV5-4 and TRBJ2-3, with D possibly TRBD2 on 6 matching bases. V lost 1 base and J lost 7, with 19 bases in between. Germline loops: CDR1 SGHNT, CDR2 YYREEE (reference sequence). The CDR3 runs 16 residues. Here the CDR3 reads CASSLPSALGKNTQYF. CDR3 in DNA: TGTGCCAGCAGCTTGCCTAGCGCCCTTGGGAAAAATACGCAGTATTTT.

The rearrangement joins TRBV6-6 to TRBJ1-4; the D gene is possibly TRBD1 (6 bases). Germline values: CDR1 MNHNY, CDR2 SVGAGI (reference sequence). The germline V and J ends were trimmed by 3 bases and 6 bases, with 8 bases remaining between them. This CDR3 has 13 residues. CDR3 sequence (DNA): TGTGCCAGCAGTTATTACAGGGATGAAAAACTGTTTTTT. Amino acids: CASSYYRDEKLFF.

CDR3 sequence reads: CASRMIYSGNTIYF. In DNA, the CDR3 is TGTGCCAGCAGAATGATATACTCTGGAAACACCATATATTTT. This chain joins TRBV6-5 and TRBJ1-3; no clear D gene. Germline CDR1 MNHEY, CDR2 SVGAGI. Trimming removed 6 bases from V and 0 bases from J, with 9 bases in between. The CDR3 consists of 14 residues.

V usage is TRBV4-3 and J usage is TRBJ2-3; D uncertain. Looked up from germline, CDR1 is LGHNA and CDR2 is YSLEER. This CDR3 has 15 residues. The germline V and J ends were trimmed by 0 bases and 2 bases, with 9 bases remaining between them. Here the CDR3 DNA reads TGCGCCAGCAGCCAAGATCAAGTATCCACAGATACGCAGTATTTT. As protein: CASSQDQVSTDTQYF.

J is TRBJ1-3 and V is TRBV4-1, with no clear D. CDR3 length equals 18 residues. Germline CDR1 reads MGHRA; CDR2 reads YSYEKL. The ends were cut back, 0 bases at V and 0 bases at J, with 15 bases in the middle. DNA for the CDR3: TGCGCCAGCAGCCAAGATGCGAGACACCCATACTCTGGAAACACCATATATTTT. It yields the protein CASSQDARHPYSGNTIYF.

The chain joins TRBV21-1 to TRBJ1-5; TRBD1, as called in the table, went unchecked against the DNA. TRBV21-1 is labeled a pseudogene. The CDR3 is 18 amino acids. The CDR3 bases are TGTGCCAGAATCGTACCGAGCCCCGGACAGACTAGCAATCAGCCCCAGCATTTT. Encoded protein: CARIVPSPGQTSNQPQHF.